The rows below give T cell receptor beta chains drawn from one sample of a study of T cell repertoires in cytomegalovirus infection. No cognate antigen is known for these TCRs. MiXCR, run by TCRdb on the reads, gives a single entry per CDR3 protein. The sample consists of about 740,000 distinct CDR3 sequences, roughly 30% of them appearing once. The material sequenced was cultured PBMCs, taken from culture after CMV antigen stimulation. The receptors stem from a human donor in good health (CMV status not recorded). Some clones in this sample may be carry-over from other donors' samples. CDR3s include the opening cysteine and the closing phenylalanine or tryptophan. Each record gives: J gene, D gene, clone size, V gene, CDR3 protein, CDR3 DNA. D genes are given only for firm matches. Part of the rows lack a size; the others show once, few, many or a class for expanded clones.

J gene: TRBJ2-7
D gene: TRBD1
clone size: few
V gene: TRBV7-9
CDR3 protein: CASSATGTGTYEQYF
CDR3 DNA: TGTGCCAGCAGCGCAACCGGGACAGGGACCTACGAGCAGTACTTC

J gene: TRBJ2-7
D gene: TRBD2
clone size: .
V gene: TRBV7-9
CDR3 protein: CASSSRGGIYEQYF
CDR3 DNA: TGTGCCAGCAGCTCCCGGGGAGGGATCTACGAGCAGTACTTC

J gene: TRBJ2-2
D gene: .
clone size: .
V gene: TRBV19
CDR3 protein: CASSIGVLGELFF
CDR3 DNA: TGTGCCAGTAGTATAGGGGTCCTCGGGGAGCTGTTTTTT

J gene: TRBJ2-3
D gene: .
clone size: .
V gene: TRBV11-2
CDR3 protein: CASSPRGLGSTDTQYF
CDR3 DNA: TGTGCCAGCAGCCCCCGGGGTCTTGGGAGCACAGATACGCAGTATTTT

J gene: TRBJ2-1
D gene: .
clone size: .
V gene: TRBV12-5
CDR3 protein: CASGSRNEQFF
CDR3 DNA: TGTGCTAGTGGTTCCCGGAATGAGCAGTTCTTC

J gene: TRBJ2-5
D gene: .
clone size: few
V gene: TRBV4-2
CDR3 protein: CASSHLRETQYF
CDR3 DNA: TGTGCCAGCAGCCACCTAAGGGAGACCCAGTACTTC

J gene: TRBJ1-1
D gene: .
clone size: few
V gene: TRBV5-1
CDR3 protein: CASSSGAVTEAFF
CDR3 DNA: TGCGCCAGCAGCTCAGGGGCGGTCACTGAAGCTTTCTTT

J gene: TRBJ1-2
D gene: TRBD1
clone size: many
V gene: TRBV7-2
CDR3 protein: CASSLTQGGIYGYTF
CDR3 DNA: TGTGCCAGCAGCCTGACACAGGGGGGGATCTATGGCTACACCTTC

J gene: TRBJ1-5
D gene: .
clone size: many
V gene: TRBV7-2
CDR3 protein: CASSLGPYSGPQHF
CDR3 DNA: TGTGCCAGCAGCCTGGGTCCTTATAGTGGGCCCCAGCATTTT

J gene: TRBJ1-2
D gene: .
clone size: .
V gene: TRBV3-1
CDR3 protein: CASSQEQAGVYGYTF
CDR3 DNA: TGTGCCAGCAGCCAAGAACAGGCTGGGGTCTATGGCTACACCTTC

J gene: TRBJ2-3
D gene: .
clone size: few
V gene: TRBV7-2
CDR3 protein: CASSPTVAWTDTQYF
CDR3 DNA: TGTGCCAGCAGCCCTACTGTGGCTTGGACAGATACGCAGTATTTT

J gene: TRBJ2-5
D gene: TRBD2
clone size: .
V gene: TRBV12-3/TRBV12-4
CDR3 protein: CASSYIGGFGETQYF
CDR3 DNA: TGTGCCAGCAGTTACATCGGGGGGTTCGGAGAGACCCAGTACTTC

J gene: TRBJ1-2
D gene: .
clone size: few
V gene: TRBV12-3/TRBV12-4
CDR3 protein: CASSSNWSGYTF
CDR3 DNA: TGTGCCAGCAGTTCCAATTGGAGTGGCTACACCTTC

J gene: TRBJ2-7
D gene: TRBD2
clone size: many
V gene: TRBV7-2
CDR3 protein: CASSLMARGYYEQYF
CDR3 DNA: TGTGCCAGCAGCCTGATGGCGCGGGGGTACTACGAGCAGTACTTC

J gene: TRBJ2-1
D gene: .
clone size: few
V gene: TRBV7-2
CDR3 protein: CASSSSLDPQLSFF
CDR3 DNA: TGTGCCAGCAGCTCCTCTCTCGACCCCCAACTTTCGTTCTTC

J gene: TRBJ2-5
D gene: .
clone size: .
V gene: TRBV7-6
CDR3 protein: CASSALALPLETQYF
CDR3 DNA: TGTGCCAGCAGCGCCCTAGCGTTGCCCCTAGAGACCCAGTACTTC

J gene: TRBJ2-6
D gene: .
clone size: few
V gene: TRBV7-2
CDR3 protein: CASSLTGSSSLTF
CDR3 DNA: TGTGCCAGCAGCTTAACCGGGTCTAGCTCGCTGACTTTC

J gene: TRBJ1-4
D gene: .
clone size: few
V gene: TRBV6-9
CDR3 protein: CASSYSTTPRDEKLFF
CDR3 DNA: TGTGCCAGCAGTTATTCGACGACCCCGAGGGATGAAAAACTGTTTTTT

J gene: TRBJ1-1
D gene: .
clone size: .
V gene: TRBV7-9
CDR3 protein: CASTPGTQKVAEAFF
CDR3 DNA: TGTGCCAGCACCCCCGGGACCCAGAAGGTAGCTGAAGCTTTCTTT

J gene: TRBJ1-6
D gene: .
clone size: many
V gene: TRBV7-2
CDR3 protein: CASSLDSYSPLHF
CDR3 DNA: TGTGCCAGCAGCTTAGACAGTTATTCACCCCTCCACTTT

J gene: TRBJ2-7
D gene: .
clone size: .
V gene: TRBV20-1
CDR3 protein: CSASDQENSYEQYF
CDR3 DNA: TGCAGTGCTAGCGATCAGGAAAACTCCTACGAGCAGTACTTC

J gene: TRBJ2-5
D gene: TRBD2
clone size: once
V gene: TRBV7-6
CDR3 protein: CASKIERGGPQYF
CDR3 DNA: TGTGCCAGCAAAATCGAGCGGGGGGGGCCCCAGTACTTC

J gene: TRBJ1-1
D gene: .
clone size: many
V gene: TRBV7-8
CDR3 protein: CASSDRSGTGGRTEAFF
CDR3 DNA: TGTGCCAGCAGCGATCGATCGGGTACAGGCGGAAGGACTGAAGCTTTCTTT

J gene: TRBJ1-1
D gene: .
clone size: .
V gene: TRBV28
CDR3 protein: CASGRAGGNTEAFF
CDR3 DNA: TGTGCCAGCGGAAGGGCCGGGGGGAACACTGAAGCTTTCTTT

J gene: TRBJ2-7
D gene: TRBD2
clone size: .
V gene: TRBV19
CDR3 protein: CASSIRGLAGDEQYF
CDR3 DNA: TGTGCCAGTAGTATCCGCGGACTAGCGGGTGACGAGCAGTACTTC

J gene: TRBJ2-7
D gene: TRBD2
clone size: .
V gene: TRBV4-1
CDR3 protein: CASSQVAGGYEQYF
CDR3 DNA: TGCGCCAGCAGCCAAGTAGCGGGAGGCTACGAGCAGTACTTC

J gene: TRBJ1-4
D gene: .
clone size: .
V gene: TRBV20-1
CDR3 protein: CSARETLEGEKLFF
CDR3 DNA: TGCAGTGCTAGGGAAACCCTCGAAGGCGAAAAACTGTTTTTT

J gene: TRBJ1-2
D gene: TRBD1
clone size: .
V gene: TRBV6-2/TRBV6-3
CDR3 protein: CASSNRGQGTGYTF
CDR3 DNA: TGTGCCAGCAGTAACCGGGGACAGGGGACTGGCTACACCTTC

J gene: TRBJ1-2
D gene: .
clone size: few
V gene: TRBV7-2
CDR3 protein: CASSLEHFAPRGGYTF
CDR3 DNA: TGTGCCAGCAGCTTAGAGCATTTCGCGCCGAGGGGTGGCTACACCTTC

J gene: TRBJ1-5
D gene: .
clone size: .
V gene: TRBV6-8
CDR3 protein: CASKGPEGNQPQHF
CDR3 DNA: TGTGCCAGCAAAGGCCCCGAAGGCAATCAGCCCCAGCATTTT

J gene: TRBJ2-3
D gene: TRBD1
clone size: .
V gene: TRBV10-3
CDR3 protein: CAISPLRQGVTDTQYF
CDR3 DNA: TGTGCCATCAGTCCTTTACGACAGGGAGTGACAGATACGCAGTATTTT

J gene: TRBJ2-1
D gene: .
clone size: .
V gene: TRBV12-3/TRBV12-4
CDR3 protein: CASRQRVQSGNEQFF
CDR3 DNA: TGTGCCAGCAGACAACGAGTACAGTCGGGCAATGAGCAGTTCTTC

J gene: TRBJ2-5
D gene: .
clone size: many
V gene: TRBV7-2
CDR3 protein: CASSLDGLAEETQYF
CDR3 DNA: TGTGCCAGCAGCTTAGACGGCTTGGCAGAAGAGACCCAGTACTTC

J gene: TRBJ2-7
D gene: TRBD2
clone size: .
V gene: TRBV7-2
CDR3 protein: CASSFLAGGRSEQYF
CDR3 DNA: TGTGCCAGCAGCTTCTTAGCGGGAGGAAGGTCCGAGCAGTACTTC

J gene: TRBJ1-5
D gene: TRBD1
clone size: .
V gene: TRBV6-1
CDR3 protein: CASSVTGEGQPQHF
CDR3 DNA: TGTGCCAGCAGCGTAACAGGGGAAGGACAGCCCCAGCATTTT

J gene: TRBJ2-3
D gene: .
clone size: .
V gene: TRBV11-2
CDR3 protein: CASSLAVGLTDTQYF
CDR3 DNA: TGCGCCAGCAGCTTGGCCGTGGGCCTCACAGATACGCAGTATTTT

J gene: TRBJ1-2
D gene: .
clone size: .
V gene: TRBV6-6
CDR3 protein: CASTEAGTDGYTF
CDR3 DNA: TGTGCCAGCACCGAGGCTGGGACGGACGGCTACACCTTC

J gene: TRBJ1-1
D gene: .
clone size: many
V gene: TRBV7-2
CDR3 protein: CASSLLMDTEAFF
CDR3 DNA: TGTGCCAGCAGCTTACTTATGGACACTGAAGCTTTCTTT

J gene: TRBJ1-2
D gene: .
clone size: once
V gene: TRBV20-1
CDR3 protein: CSGFGTARGYTF
CDR3 DNA: TGCAGTGGGTTCGGTACCGCCCGGGGCTACACCTTC

J gene: TRBJ2-1
D gene: .
clone size: many
V gene: TRBV7-8
CDR3 protein: CASSSPQRASYNEQFF
CDR3 DNA: TGTGCCAGCAGTTCCCCTCAGCGGGCTTCCTACAATGAGCAGTTCTTC

J gene: TRBJ2-3
D gene: .
clone size: few
V gene: TRBV2
CDR3 protein: CASSVQGTDTQYF
CDR3 DNA: TGTGCCAGCAGTGTGCAGGGCACAGATACGCAGTATTTT

J gene: TRBJ2-3
D gene: .
clone size: few
V gene: TRBV12-3/TRBV12-4
CDR3 protein: CASSFRDPGTDTQYF
CDR3 DNA: TGTGCCAGCAGTTTTCGGGATCCGGGCACAGATACGCAGTATTTT

J gene: TRBJ2-3
D gene: TRBD2
clone size: .
V gene: TRBV14
CDR3 protein: CASSQVIAGGPRWARPQYF
CDR3 DNA: TGTGCCAGCAGCCAAGTGATAGCGGGGGGGCCGCGTTGGGCAAGACCGCAGTATTTT

J gene: TRBJ2-7
D gene: TRBD1
clone size: few
V gene: TRBV5-4
CDR3 protein: CASSDRDRGSEQYF
CDR3 DNA: TGTGCCAGCAGCGACCGGGACAGGGGTTCCGAGCAGTACTTC

J gene: TRBJ2-1
D gene: .
clone size: .
V gene: TRBV4-1
CDR3 protein: CASATHEQFF
CDR3 DNA: TGCGCCAGCGCGACCCATGAGCAGTTCTTC

J gene: TRBJ2-1
D gene: .
clone size: many
V gene: TRBV12-3/TRBV12-4
CDR3 protein: CASSFGGPGSYNEQFF
CDR3 DNA: TGTGCCAGCAGTTTTGGGGGGCCGGGCTCCTACAATGAGCAGTTCTTC

J gene: TRBJ1-2
D gene: .
clone size: few
V gene: TRBV10-3
CDR3 protein: CAIALTAYYGYTF
CDR3 DNA: TGTGCCATCGCCCTAACAGCTTACTATGGCTACACCTTC

J gene: TRBJ2-7
D gene: TRBD1
clone size: few
V gene: TRBV12-3/TRBV12-4
CDR3 protein: CASTSGGVAYEQYF
CDR3 DNA: TGTGCCAGCACCTCAGGGGGCGTTGCTTACGAGCAGTACTTC

J gene: TRBJ2-7
D gene: TRBD1
clone size: .
V gene: TRBV4-2
CDR3 protein: CASSQNSIPGQGVFEQYF
CDR3 DNA: TGTGCCAGCAGCCAAAACAGCATTCCGGGACAGGGGGTATTCGAGCAGTACTTC

J gene: TRBJ2-7
D gene: TRBD2
clone size: .
V gene: TRBV12-3/TRBV12-4
CDR3 protein: CASSRGGRGYEQYF
CDR3 DNA: TGTGCCAGCAGCCGGGGGGGCAGGGGCTACGAGCAGTACTTC